This TCR beta chain was documented in a study of T cell responses to AZD1222 COVID-19 vaccine. Germline CDR1 and CDR2: GTSNPN and SVGIG (reference sequence). After removal of 5 bases from V and 6 bases from J, the junction contained 20 bases not matched to a gene. The CDR3 spans 17 residues. The method was immunoSEQ multiplex PCR; TCRdb's version includes in-frame clones alone and lacks a portion of them. The repertoire has 150,000 to 180,000 clones, over 85% of them found once; the top ten carry approximately 17%. The sample here was peripheral blood, taken on day 0 of AZD1222 vaccination. The genes are TRBV30 and TRBJ1-2; 8 nucleotides match TRBD1. The TCR comes from an adult in good health. The CDR3: CAWGRGTGVGQGHGYTF. In DNA form, the CDR3 reads TGTGCCTGGGGGCGCGGGACAGGAGTAGGACAGGGCCATGGCTACACCTTC.